These T cell receptor beta chains were read from a single sample in a study of human T cells and chemical hapten exposure. TCRdb re-derived calls from the RACE reads in MiXCR, one entry per CDR3 protein. The table has 200,000 to 300,000 distinct CDR3 sequences, 7.5% to 10% seen once. The starting material was whole blood, obtained in connection with sensitization to the hapten diphenylcyclopropenone (DPC). The receptor set was obtained from a woman between 40 and 50 years old with alopecia areata. Some clones in this sample may be carry-over from other donors' samples. Each CDR3 is given with its conserved first and last residue.

J gene: TRBJ2-3; V gene: TRBV7-6; CDR3 protein: CASSLGGIGTDTQYF
J gene: TRBJ2-4; V gene: TRBV29-1; CDR3 protein: CSVASGEANIQYF
J gene: TRBJ2-7; V gene: TRBV7-9; CDR3 protein: CASSGTGVYEQYF
J gene: TRBJ1-3; V gene: TRBV12-3/TRBV12-4; CDR3 protein: CASFPGRGQGLYF
J gene: TRBJ2-5; V gene: TRBV29-1; CDR3 protein: CSVEPGRETQYF
J gene: TRBJ2-3; V gene: TRBV5-1; CDR3 protein: CASSPGTGEDTQYF
J gene: TRBJ2-1; V gene: TRBV6-2/TRBV6-3; CDR3 protein: CASSSTRVALSYNEQFF
J gene: TRBJ2-3; V gene: TRBV28; CDR3 protein: CASSLGLAGETDTQYF
J gene: TRBJ2-5; V gene: TRBV20-1; CDR3 protein: CSAGVAGASQTQYF
J gene: TRBJ1-1; V gene: TRBV2; CDR3 protein: CASSGRRADTEAFF
J gene: TRBJ2-3; V gene: TRBV7-3; CDR3 protein: CASSISTDTQYF
J gene: TRBJ2-1; V gene: TRBV28; CDR3 protein: CASRGTSGIPYNEQFF
J gene: TRBJ2-6; V gene: TRBV5-5; CDR3 protein: CASSKQGSGANVLTF
J gene: TRBJ2-2; V gene: TRBV7-9; CDR3 protein: CASSFPFTGELFF
J gene: TRBJ2-5; V gene: TRBV7-2; CDR3 protein: CASSLALGQETQYF